The 6 T cell receptor beta chains presented below share a single source sample, sequenced in a study of beta chain features in type 1 diabetes. As every portion of the isolated RNA was reverse transcribed, the sequencing read expressed TCRB transcripts. Some clones are missing from TCRdb's copy, which holds only in-frame ones; the method was immunoSEQ multiplex PCR. Of around 290,000 clones listed, about 8% are singletons. Sequenced sample: central memory CD4+ T cells from blood. The receptors stem from a woman aged 18-35 years in good health.

This clone was seen more than once but under ten times. The CDR3 bases are TGTGCCATCAGTGGCGAGCACGGAAATTCACCCCTCCACTTT. Translating it yields CAISGEHGNSPLHF. The chain has TRBV10-3 and TRBJ1-6; D ambiguous. Germline assignment: CDR1 ENHRY and CDR2 SYGVKD. This CDR3 spans 14 amino acids. V was pared by 4 bases and J by 7 bases, with 11 bases between.

CDR3 coding DNA: TGTGCCAGCGCGCGGACTTATAATTCACCCCTCCACTTT. Translated, it gives CASARTYNSPLHF. V and J are TRBV6-5 and TRBJ1-6; the D is unclear. V was clipped by 8 bases and J by 4 bases, with 9 bases between them. The CDR3 covers 13 residues. The germline V gene encodes CDR1 MNHEY and CDR2 SVGAGI.

This clone showed up just a few times. The V gene is TRBV14, the J gene TRBJ2-1; D unclear. Germline CDR1 is SGHDN and CDR2 is FVKESK. The CDR3 is 15 residues long. Trimming stripped 1 base from V and 2 bases from J, with 9 bases between. In DNA form, the CDR3 reads TGTGCCAGCAGCCAAGCTGGACGGCCCTACAATGAGCAGTTCTTC. It encodes CASSQAGRPYNEQFF.

This clone was counted only a few times. V gene TRBV19 combines with J gene TRBJ2-5; TRBD2 matches 8 bases. Germline V gene data show CDR1 as LNHDA and CDR2 as SQIVND (reference sequence). V trimming: 4 bases; J trimming: 4 bases; junction bases outside the gene matches: 5. This CDR3 contains 14 residues. This CDR3 reads CASSTTSGIETQYF. The DNA for the CDR3 is TGTGCCAGTAGTACCACTAGCGGAATAGAGACCCAGTACTTC.

The chain links TRBV2 to TRBJ2-3; D remains unclear. The length of the CDR3 is 13 residues. Germline V gives CDR1 SNHLY, CDR2 FYNNEI. V was pared by 1 base and J by 2 bases, with 4 bases between. CDR3 loop: CASSEGNTDTQYF. CDR3 DNA: TGTGCCAGCAGTGAAGGGAACACAGATACGCAGTATTTT.

This clone was recorded a few times. CDR3 in DNA: TGTGCCAGCAGTTTAAGGGGACAGGGGGTCTCGAATGAGCAGTTCTTC. Amino acid sequence: CASSLRGQGVSNEQFF. The chain employs TRBV27 and TRBJ2-1; 11 bases fit TRBD1. The CDR3 is 16 residues long. Germline V lookup: CDR1 MNHEY, CDR2 SMNVEV (reference sequence). V lost 2 bases to trimming and J lost 7 bases; unmatched junction nucleotides: 7.